These T cell receptor beta chains were read from a single sample in a study of T cells in Graves' hyperthyroidism and ophthalmopathy. One entry per CDR3 protein, called by TCRdb with MiXCR from the multiplex PCR reads. Of about 510,000 distinct CDR3 sequences in the sample, 46% were seen once. Sample: peripheral blood or thyroid tissue (not recorded which). Receptors were obtained from an adult woman with Graves' disease, either hyperthyroidism or ophthalmopathy (not recorded which). CDR3s include the opening cysteine and the closing phenylalanine or tryptophan. Fields, in order: clone size, J gene, V gene, D gene, CDR3 DNA, CDR3 protein. A D gene is named only where the DNA matches it firmly. Clone sizes are given selectively: once, few, many, or a class where the clone is expanded.

clone size: many; J gene: TRBJ1-1; V gene: TRBV7-9; D gene: .; CDR3 DNA: TGTGCCAGCAGCTTCGGAGCAGGGGTATTAGGTGAAGCTTTCTTT; CDR3 protein: CASSFGAGVLGEAFF
clone size: many; J gene: TRBJ2-5; V gene: TRBV2; D gene: TRBD2; CDR3 DNA: TGTGCCAGCAGTGAGATCACTAGCGGGTCAGTGTACTTC; CDR3 protein: CASSEITSGSVYF
clone size: .; J gene: TRBJ1-1; V gene: TRBV15; D gene: .; CDR3 DNA: TGTGCCACCAGCACGGACAGAAGAAACACTGAAGCTTTCTTT; CDR3 protein: CATSTDRRNTEAFF
clone size: .; J gene: TRBJ2-7; V gene: TRBV20-1; D gene: .; CDR3 DNA: TGCAGTGCTAGTTGGGTCCCCCGTTCGGAGCAGTACTTC; CDR3 protein: CSASWVPRSEQYF
clone size: many; J gene: TRBJ2-7; V gene: TRBV10-3; D gene: .; CDR3 DNA: TGTGCCATCAGTGATGAGCGATACGAGCAGTACTTC; CDR3 protein: CAISDERYEQYF
clone size: few; J gene: TRBJ1-3; V gene: TRBV7-3; D gene: .; CDR3 DNA: TGTGCCAGCATCACACGTCAGGGGACTGGAAACACCATATATTTT; CDR3 protein: CASITRQGTGNTIYF
clone size: many; J gene: TRBJ2-5; V gene: TRBV4-3; D gene: .; CDR3 DNA: TGCGCCAGCAGCCAAGAGGCGGGTGAGACCCAGTACTTC; CDR3 protein: CASSQEAGETQYF
clone size: many; J gene: TRBJ2-5; V gene: TRBV6-6; D gene: TRBD1; CDR3 DNA: TGTGCCAGCGGCAGGGGGCCGGAGACCCAGTACTTC; CDR3 protein: CASGRGPETQYF
clone size: many; J gene: TRBJ1-5; V gene: TRBV20-1; D gene: .; CDR3 DNA: TGCAGTGCCGTCCAGGGAAATCAGCCCCAGCATTTT; CDR3 protein: CSAVQGNQPQHF
clone size: many; J gene: TRBJ1-6; V gene: TRBV6-6; D gene: TRBD1; CDR3 DNA: TGTGCCAGCAGTACAGGGACAGGGGTCTATAATTCACCCCTCCACTTT; CDR3 protein: CASSTGTGVYNSPLHF
clone size: .; J gene: TRBJ1-2; V gene: TRBV10-3; D gene: TRBD1; CDR3 DNA: TGTGCCATCAGGGAGACAGGGGACCGTTTTAACTATGGCTACACCTTC; CDR3 protein: CAIRETGDRFNYGYTF
clone size: many; J gene: TRBJ2-7; V gene: TRBV4-1; D gene: .; CDR3 DNA: TGCGCCAGCAGCCAAGGACAGACCCTCTACGAGCAGTACTTC; CDR3 protein: CASSQGQTLYEQYF
clone size: many; J gene: TRBJ2-7; V gene: TRBV7-2; D gene: .; CDR3 DNA: TGTGCCAGCAGCACTCGGGGCTTTAGCGCCGAGCAGTACTTC; CDR3 protein: CASSTRGFSAEQYF
clone size: .; J gene: TRBJ2-3; V gene: TRBV7-2; D gene: TRBD2; CDR3 DNA: TGTGCCAGCAGCTCTGGGACTCGGGGGGCGCAGTATTTT; CDR3 protein: CASSSGTRGAQYF
clone size: many; J gene: TRBJ2-5; V gene: TRBV5-1; D gene: .; CDR3 DNA: TGCGCCAGCAGCTTGGGCGGAGCGGCGAAGCCCCAAGAGACCCAGTACTTC; CDR3 protein: CASSLGGAAKPQETQYF
clone size: .; J gene: TRBJ2-1; V gene: TRBV10-3; D gene: .; CDR3 DNA: TGTGCCATCAGTGTAGACAGCAATGAGCAGTTCTTC; CDR3 protein: CAISVDSNEQFF
clone size: few; J gene: TRBJ2-7; V gene: TRBV7-9; D gene: .; CDR3 DNA: TGCGCCAGCAGCCAAGGGCTGCTCGGAGTTGGGCAGTACTTC; CDR3 protein: CASSQGLLGVGQYF
clone size: .; J gene: TRBJ2-5; V gene: TRBV11-2; D gene: TRBD1; CDR3 DNA: TGTGCCAGCAGCTCAAATATGCGGACAGGGGGTGAGACCCAGTACTTC; CDR3 protein: CASSSNMRTGGETQYF
clone size: .; J gene: TRBJ2-7; V gene: TRBV7-8; D gene: TRBD1; CDR3 DNA: TGTGCCAGCAGCGGTTCCGGGACAGGTTTCTACGAGCAGTACTTC; CDR3 protein: CASSGSGTGFYEQYF
clone size: many; J gene: TRBJ2-7; V gene: TRBV27; D gene: .; CDR3 DNA: TGTGCCAGCAGTTTGTATGGAACCGGCTTC; CDR3 protein: CASSLYGTGF
clone size: many; J gene: TRBJ1-1; V gene: TRBV19; D gene: TRBD1; CDR3 DNA: TGTGCCAGTAGAGCGACAGGGGGTAACACTGAAGCTTTCTTT; CDR3 protein: CASRATGGNTEAFF
clone size: .; J gene: TRBJ2-5; V gene: TRBV10-1; D gene: .; CDR3 DNA: TGCGCCAGTCTAAAACCGGGACATCGAGGGCCCCAGTACTTC; CDR3 protein: CASLKPGHRGPQYF
clone size: .; J gene: TRBJ1-2; V gene: TRBV7-2; D gene: .; CDR3 DNA: TGTGCCAGCAAATCCTCCAGGGGTTGGGACTATGGCTACACCTTC; CDR3 protein: CASKSSRGWDYGYTF
clone size: .; J gene: TRBJ2-5; V gene: TRBV20-1; D gene: .; CDR3 DNA: TGCAGTGCTAGAGATCACACCGGCGGGATCCAAGAGACCCAGTACTTC; CDR3 protein: CSARDHTGGIQETQYF
clone size: .; J gene: TRBJ1-1; V gene: TRBV19; D gene: .; CDR3 DNA: TGTGCCAGCAGTTTAGGAGGGGAATCCACTGAAGCTTTCTTT; CDR3 protein: CASSLGGESTEAFF
clone size: .; J gene: TRBJ1-1; V gene: TRBV20-1; D gene: TRBD1; CDR3 DNA: TGCAGTGCTAGAGGAGACAGGGGGCGAAAGGCTTTCTTT; CDR3 protein: CSARGDRGRKAFF
clone size: many; J gene: TRBJ1-6; V gene: TRBV4-1; D gene: .; CDR3 DNA: TGCGCCAGCAGCCAAGTGCCTGGGGATTCACCCCTCCACTTT; CDR3 protein: CASSQVPGDSPLHF
clone size: .; J gene: TRBJ1-2; V gene: TRBV7-9; D gene: TRBD1; CDR3 DNA: TGTGCCAGCAGCTTTCACCGGGACAGGGTTTCTAGTGGCTACACCTTC; CDR3 protein: CASSFHRDRVSSGYTF
clone size: .; J gene: TRBJ2-2; V gene: TRBV7-9; D gene: TRBD2; CDR3 DNA: TGTGCCAGCAGCTTCCCACTAGCGGGACGCACCGGGGAGCTGTTTTTT; CDR3 protein: CASSFPLAGRTGELFF
clone size: .; J gene: TRBJ2-6; V gene: TRBV10-3; D gene: TRBD1; CDR3 DNA: TGTGCCATCAAGGGGGCAGCCTCTGGGGCCAACGTCCTGACTTTC; CDR3 protein: CAIKGAASGANVLTF
clone size: .; J gene: TRBJ2-1; V gene: TRBV10-3; D gene: TRBD2; CDR3 DNA: TGTGCCATCTCCCCTCTAGCGGGAGCTTACAATGAGCAGTTCTTC; CDR3 protein: CAISPLAGAYNEQFF
clone size: many; J gene: TRBJ1-2; V gene: TRBV20-1; D gene: .; CDR3 DNA: TGCAGTGCTAGAGGCCAGGGCGGCTACACCTTC; CDR3 protein: CSARGQGGYTF
clone size: many; J gene: TRBJ1-2; V gene: TRBV7-2; D gene: .; CDR3 DNA: TGCGCCAGCAGCTTGGGGGCAGGGGATGGCTACACCTTC; CDR3 protein: CASSLGAGDGYTF
clone size: many; J gene: TRBJ2-5; V gene: TRBV5-6; D gene: TRBD1; CDR3 DNA: TGTGCCAGCAGCCTACAGGGGGTTGGGGAGACCCAGTACTTC; CDR3 protein: CASSLQGVGETQYF
clone size: many; J gene: TRBJ1-2; V gene: TRBV20-1; D gene: .; CDR3 DNA: TGCAGTGCTAGGGTGAACAGGATGAACTATGGCTACACCTTC; CDR3 protein: CSARVNRMNYGYTF
clone size: few; J gene: TRBJ1-2; V gene: TRBV28; D gene: .; CDR3 DNA: TGTGCCAGCTCCCGGGGAGCTAACTATGGCTACACCTTC; CDR3 protein: CASSRGANYGYTF
clone size: .; J gene: TRBJ2-7; V gene: TRBV27; D gene: .; CDR3 DNA: TGTGCCAGCAGTTTATTCCTGGGACATCCCTACGAGCAGTACTTC; CDR3 protein: CASSLFLGHPYEQYF
clone size: .; J gene: TRBJ2-5; V gene: TRBV7-2; D gene: .; CDR3 DNA: TGTGCCAGCAGCTTAGGGCAGGTAGAGACCCAGTACTTC; CDR3 protein: CASSLGQVETQYF
clone size: .; J gene: TRBJ2-6; V gene: TRBV5-1; D gene: .; CDR3 DNA: TGCGCCAGCAGCTTGGGCGGAGGCACTGGGGCCAACGTCCTGACTTTC; CDR3 protein: CASSLGGGTGANVLTF
clone size: many; J gene: TRBJ1-2; V gene: TRBV14; D gene: .; CDR3 DNA: TGTGCCAGCAGCCAACACCTCTATGGCTACACCTTC; CDR3 protein: CASSQHLYGYTF
clone size: many; J gene: TRBJ2-7; V gene: TRBV12-3/TRBV12-4; D gene: TRBD2; CDR3 DNA: TGTGCCAGCCGCGTTGCGGGAGGGCGTTACGAGCAGTACTTC; CDR3 protein: CASRVAGGRYEQYF
clone size: few; J gene: TRBJ1-1; V gene: TRBV7-8; D gene: TRBD1; CDR3 DNA: TGTGCCAGCAGCTTATTAAGGGGGCAGAGTGAAGCTTTCTTT; CDR3 protein: CASSLLRGQSEAFF
clone size: .; J gene: TRBJ1-1; V gene: TRBV20-1; D gene: .; CDR3 DNA: TGCAGTTACAGTCGCCAGAACACTGAAGCTTTCTTT; CDR3 protein: CSYSRQNTEAFF
clone size: .; J gene: TRBJ2-7; V gene: TRBV7-9; D gene: .; CDR3 DNA: TGTGCCAGCAGCCAAGATGGGTGGGCTCCCTACGAGCAGTACTTC; CDR3 protein: CASSQDGWAPYEQYF
clone size: many; J gene: TRBJ1-1; V gene: TRBV10-1; D gene: .; CDR3 DNA: TGCGCCAGCAGTGAGGGGGGGCTGGGCACTGAAGCTTTCTTT; CDR3 protein: CASSEGGLGTEAFF